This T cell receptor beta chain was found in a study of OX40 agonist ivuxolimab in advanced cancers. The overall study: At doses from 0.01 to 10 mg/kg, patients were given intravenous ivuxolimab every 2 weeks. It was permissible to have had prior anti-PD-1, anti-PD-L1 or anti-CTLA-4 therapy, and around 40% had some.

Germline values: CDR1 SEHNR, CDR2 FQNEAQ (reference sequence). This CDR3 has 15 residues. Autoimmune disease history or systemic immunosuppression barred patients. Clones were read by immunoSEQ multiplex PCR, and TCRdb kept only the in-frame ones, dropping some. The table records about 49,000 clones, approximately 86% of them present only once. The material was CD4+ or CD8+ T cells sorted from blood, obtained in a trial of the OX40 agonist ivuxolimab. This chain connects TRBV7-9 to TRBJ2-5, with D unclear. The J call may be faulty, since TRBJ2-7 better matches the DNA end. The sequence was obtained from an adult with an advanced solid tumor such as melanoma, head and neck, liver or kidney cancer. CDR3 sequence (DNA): TGTGCCAGCAGCTTAGGAACAGACTTGTCCTACGAGCAGTACTTC. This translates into CASSLGTDLSYEQYF.